The rows below give T cell receptor beta chains drawn from one sample of a study of T-cell reconstitution after alpha-beta-depleted transplantation in children. TCRdb independently ran MiXCR on the PCR reads; one entry per CDR3 protein. Of about 640,000 distinct CDR3 sequences in the sample, approximately 13% were seen once. This specimen was PBMCs, mostly from graft donor cells, taken 360 days after TCRalphabeta/CD19-depleted stem cell transplant. The receptors were sampled from a male patient aged 10 to 17 who had a stem cell transplant for acute myeloid leukemia, so the T cells may come from the graft donor. CDR3s leave out the opening cysteine and the closing phenylalanine or tryptophan. A D gene is named only where the DNA matches it firmly. Clone sizes are given selectively: once, few, many, or a class where the clone is expanded.

V gene,clone size,D gene,J gene,CDR3 protein
TRBV5-5,.,TRBD2,TRBJ2-1,ASSLVSPYERELGEQF
TRBV12-3/TRBV12-4,.,.,TRBJ2-1,ASIFGAALDEQF
TRBV4-2,few,TRBD2,TRBJ2-6,ASSQANAGGSGANVLT
TRBV20-1,.,.,TRBJ2-1,SAWRYNEQF
TRBV2,.,.,TRBJ2-7,ASRGPRREQY
TRBV21-1,.,.,TRBJ2-4,ASSKVGGARGKRLLAKNIQY
TRBV5-8,few,.,TRBJ1-2,ASSLGMVSYGYT
TRBV7-6,many,TRBD1,TRBJ2-4,ASSPRTGGYNIQY
TRBV12-3/TRBV12-4,.,.,TRBJ2-7,ASSPDGYYEQY
TRBV6-1,many,.,TRBJ1-5,ASSPWDGSGNQPQH
TRBV28,.,.,TRBJ2-7,ASRAASDTDYEQY
TRBV20-1,many,.,TRBJ2-7,SAPVEYEQY
TRBV12-5,few,.,TRBJ2-2,ASGTSGVGGELF
TRBV5-1,.,TRBD2,TRBJ2-3,ASSLTILAGGTDTQY
TRBV4-3,few,.,TRBJ1-3,ASKLMAGNTIY
TRBV7-3,many,TRBD2,TRBJ2-1,ASSSHPGGNPYNEQF
TRBV23-1,.,TRBD2,TRBJ2-3,ASSHGEGCTDTQY
TRBV27,few,.,TRBJ2-1,ASSKGTSGSYNEQF
TRBV29-1,.,.,TRBJ2-3,SSGADTQY
TRBV21-1,many,.,TRBJ2-7,ATPGGGVEYEQY
TRBV28,many,.,TRBJ2-6,ASSLSRTGANVLT
TRBV28,many,TRBD2,TRBJ2-2,ASSLLGGISTGELF
TRBV20-1,many,TRBD1,TRBJ2-3,SARDPLGTRGNTDTQY
TRBV7-9,.,.,TRBJ2-3,ASSLEGRFTDTQY
TRBV29-1,.,TRBD1,TRBJ2-6,SVAGRTGGTGANVLT
TRBV12-3/TRBV12-4,many,.,TRBJ2-7,ASSRDQGTYEQY
TRBV4-3,few,.,TRBJ2-7,ASSLSVDGGRYEQY
TRBV10-3,few,.,TRBJ2-1,AISLPGGGLSEQF
TRBV9,.,.,TRBJ2-1,ASSRENVHNEQF
TRBV4-3,.,TRBD2,TRBJ2-2,ASSPWMIAGAGELF
TRBV28,.,.,TRBJ2-1,ASSDPPHNEQF
TRBV4-3,.,.,TRBJ2-1,ASSPKWGGSYNEQF
TRBV19,many,TRBD1,TRBJ2-7,ASSIAGDSSYEQY
TRBV15,few,.,TRBJ2-4,ATSSGAAKNIQY
TRBV12-3/TRBV12-4,few,.,TRBJ2-5,ASSFAAVQETQY
TRBV9,few,.,TRBJ2-5,ASSVGGVETQY
TRBV7-9,many,TRBD2,TRBJ2-5,ASSPGLAGSQETQY